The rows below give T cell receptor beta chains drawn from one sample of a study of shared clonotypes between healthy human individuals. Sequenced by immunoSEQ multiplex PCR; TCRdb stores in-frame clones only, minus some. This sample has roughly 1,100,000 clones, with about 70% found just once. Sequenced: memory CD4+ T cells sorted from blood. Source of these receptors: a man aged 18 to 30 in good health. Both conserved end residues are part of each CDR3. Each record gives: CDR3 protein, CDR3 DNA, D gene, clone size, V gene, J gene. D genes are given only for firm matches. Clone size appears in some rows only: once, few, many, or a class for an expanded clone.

CASSFLGGEAFF	TGCGCCAGCAGCTTTCTAGGGGGTGAAGCTTTCTTT	NA	few	TRBV5-1	TRBJ1-1
CAWSGGALAKNIQYF	TGTGCCTGGAGTGGCGGGGCCTTAGCCAAAAACATTCAGTACTTC	NA	NA	TRBV30	TRBJ2-4
CASSDSLTDEQFF	TGTGCCAGCAGCGATAGTCTCACGGATGAGCAGTTCTTC	NA	few	TRBV2	TRBJ2-1
CASSQVAAGNTIYF	TGTGCCAGCAGCCAAGTCGCAGCTGGAAACACCATATATTTT	NA	NA	TRBV14	TRBJ1-3
CAIRDRGYEQYF	TGTGCCATTCGGGACAGGGGATACGAGCAGTACTTC	TRBD1	NA	TRBV9	TRBJ2-7
CASSPRQGDGYTF	TGTGCCAGCTCACCACGACAGGGGGATGGCTACACCTTC	TRBD1	few	TRBV18	TRBJ1-2
CASSLEGPRGGGYTF	TGTGCCAGCAGCTTAGAGGGACCCCGTGGGGGAGGCTACACCTTC	NA	NA	TRBV7-9	TRBJ1-2
CASSSKTPFQETQYF	TGTGCCAGCAGCTCGAAGACACCCTTTCAAGAGACCCAGTACTTC	NA	NA	TRBV11-2	TRBJ2-5
CASSRHQETQYF	TGTGCCAGCAGTCGGCACCAAGAGACCCAGTACTTC	NA	NA	TRBV6-1	TRBJ2-5
CASRSRGRTDTQYF	TGTGCCAGCAGGTCGCGGGGGCGCACAGATACGCAGTATTTT	NA	NA	TRBV5-6	TRBJ2-3
CASSWGAYETQYF	TGCGCCAGCAGTTGGGGGGCTTATGAGACCCAGTACTTC	NA	once	TRBV5-1	TRBJ2-5